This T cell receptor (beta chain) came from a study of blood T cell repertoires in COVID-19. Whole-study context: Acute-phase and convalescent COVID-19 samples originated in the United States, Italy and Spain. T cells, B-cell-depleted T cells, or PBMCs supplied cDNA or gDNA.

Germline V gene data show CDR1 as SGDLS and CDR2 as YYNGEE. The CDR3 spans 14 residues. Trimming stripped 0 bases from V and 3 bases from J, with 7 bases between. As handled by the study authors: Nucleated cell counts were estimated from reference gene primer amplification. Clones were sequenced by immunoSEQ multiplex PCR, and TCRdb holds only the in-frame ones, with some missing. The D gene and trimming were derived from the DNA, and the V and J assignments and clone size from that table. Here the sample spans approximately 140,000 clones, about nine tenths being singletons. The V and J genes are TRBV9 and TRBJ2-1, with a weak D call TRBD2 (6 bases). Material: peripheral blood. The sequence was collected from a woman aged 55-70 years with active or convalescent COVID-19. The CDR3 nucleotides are TGTGCCAGCAGCGTAGACGGGGGCTACAATGAGCAGTTCTTC. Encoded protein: CASSVDGGYNEQFF.